This T cell receptor (beta chain) appears in the sequencing data of a study of blood T cell repertoires in COVID-19. In the study overall: The study drew acute and convalescent COVID-19 samples from the United States, Italy and Spain. The analysed material was cDNA or gDNA that came from T cells, B-cell-depleted T cells, or PBMCs.

Study processing details: Nucleated cell number was recorded as an estimate derived from reference gene primer amplification. Profiling relied on immunoSEQ multiplex PCR, and the TCRdb table lists in-frame clones only, not all of them. V and J calls and clone size are copied from that table; D and trimming were computed from the DNA. The data show about 310,000 clones, roughly 90% seen once. This clone has a single count. The germline V gene has CDR1 MDHEN and CDR2 SYDVKM. This CDR3 spans 13 amino acids. Trimming pared 6 bases from V and 8 bases from J, leaving 14 bases between. The chain recombines TRBV28 with TRBJ1-3; TRBD1 might be the D (5 bases). Sequencing was performed on peripheral blood. This sequence originates from a woman under 40 with COVID-19, enrolled during active disease. The CDR3 DNA reads TGTGCCAGCAGCCTAGACAGCCGCGACACCATATATTTT. Translated: CASSLDSRDTIYF.